These 20 T cell receptor beta chains originate from one sample sequenced in a study of cytomegalovirus exposure and HLA in healthy donors. The repertoire was sequenced with immunoSEQ multiplex PCR; TCRdb's copy has only in-frame clones and lacks some. The sample consists of 100,000 to 150,000 clones, roughly 95% of them appearing once. The sequenced sample was PBMCs. The receptors derive from a man between 18 and 35 years old in good health and CMV-seronegative.

This chain connects TRBV11-1 to TRBJ2-5; D perhaps matches TRBD1 (5 bases). The CDR3 totals 14 residues. CDR1 is SGHAT, CDR2 FQDESV, per germline (reference sequence). Deletions cut 4 bases from V and 1 base from J, with 10 bases between. CDR3 bases: TGTGCCAGCAGCTATAAGGGGATCCAAGAGACCCAGTACTTC. Translated, it gives CASSYKGIQETQYF.

Only one count was recorded for this clone. The rearrangement uses TRBV27 and TRBJ2-2, with D perhaps matching TRBD1 (7 bases). Trimming shortened V by 3 bases and J by 6 bases, and 14 bases separated the two germline ends. Germline assignment: CDR1 MNHEY and CDR2 SMNVEV (reference sequence). The CDR3 has 15 residues. This CDR3 is CASSLFQGGPGELFF. CDR3 sequence (DNA): TGTGCCAGCAGTTTGTTTCAGGGGGGACCCGGGGAGCTGTTTTTT.

The gene calls are TRBV30 and TRBJ1-1, with a possible D match to TRBD1 (6 bases). Between the trimmed V and J ends, which lost 2 bases and 2 bases, there was a span of 9 bases. There are 13 residues in the CDR3. Germline-derived CDR1 and CDR2 are GTSNPN and SVGIG (reference sequence). The CDR3 is CAWSRQVNTEAFF. CDR3 sequence (DNA): TGTGCCTGGAGTCGACAGGTAAACACTGAAGCTTTCTTT.

This chain joins TRBV6-1 and TRBJ1-1; no definite D call. The CDR3 runs 12 residues. In germline, CDR1 is MNHNS, CDR2 SASEGT. Trimming shortened V by 7 bases and J by 1 base, and 7 bases separated the two germline ends. CDR3 nucleotide sequence: TGTGCCAGCATAAGAGCGAACACTGAAGCTTTCTTT. Amino acids: CASIRANTEAFF.

V and J are TRBV18 and TRBJ1-1; 8 bases are shared with TRBD1. With 3 bases clipped from V and 0 bases from J, the junction kept 6 bases outside the gene matches. Per the germline V gene, CDR1 is KGHSH and CDR2 is LQKENI. The CDR3 runs 16 residues. CDR3 region: CASSPLGQGLNTEAFF. The CDR3 DNA follows: TGTGCCAGCTCACCCCTCGGACAGGGTTTGAACACTGAAGCTTTCTTT.

The chain couples TRBV9 to TRBJ1-3; 7 nucleotides align to TRBD1. Germline V gene sequence: CDR1 SGDLS, CDR2 YYNGEE. This CDR3 is 16 amino acids long. After removal of 2 bases from V and 0 bases from J, the junction contained 5 bases not matched to a gene. The CDR3, as DNA: TGTGCCAGCAGCGTTACAGGGGAAAGCTCTGGAAACACCATATATTTT. It is translated as CASSVTGESSGNTIYF.

V usage is TRBV28 and J usage is TRBJ2-2, with 13 bases lining up with TRBD2. The CDR3 length is 18 residues. Germline V CDR1 and CDR2: MDHEN, SYDVKM. Trimming at V came to 6 bases and at J to 7 bases, leaving 14 bases not matched to a gene. The CDR3 loop is CASSRGTSGRAKGGELFF. CDR3 nucleotide sequence: TGTGCCAGCAGCAGAGGCACTAGCGGGAGGGCCAAGGGCGGGGAGCTGTTTTTT.

The rearrangement joins TRBV19 to TRBJ2-7; 8 bases match TRBD2. The CDR3 runs 15 residues. Germline values: CDR1 LNHDA, CDR2 SQIVND (reference sequence). The ends lost 6 bases at V and 4 bases at J; junction bases unmatched: 11. The CDR3 region is CASSISSGTWYEQYF. In DNA, the CDR3 is TGTGCCAGTAGCATCAGTAGCGGGACTTGGTACGAGCAGTACTTC.

This chain connects TRBV19 to TRBJ2-7; a weak D match, TRBD2 (6 bases). The V end was cut by 6 bases, the J end by 4 bases, with 13 bases between. Germline CDR1 and CDR2: LNHDA and SQIVND (reference sequence). The CDR3 has 13 residues. CDR3 region: CASSPPGEYEQYF. The DNA for the CDR3 is TGTGCCAGTAGCCCTCCGGGGGAATACGAGCAGTACTTC.

This chain joins TRBV10-3 and TRBJ1-1, with D possibly TRBD1 on 6 matching bases. The CDR3 contains 14 residues. Trimming took off 4 bases at V and 4 bases at J, with 13 bases between the two ends. The germline gives CDR1 ENHRY, CDR2 SYGVKD. CDR3 sequence: CAISALGDTTEAFF. For the CDR3, the DNA is TGTGCCATCAGTGCCCTGGGGGACACCACTGAAGCTTTCTTT.

This sequence joins TRBV11-3 and TRBJ2-5; weak D call: TRBD1 (5 bases). V lost 1 base and J 0 bases, leaving 9 bases between the germline ends. This CDR3 comprises 15 residues. Per germline, CDR1 SGHNT and CDR2 YENEEA. This chain's CDR3 is CASSLAREYQETQYF. DNA for the CDR3: TGTGCCAGCAGCTTAGCCAGGGAATACCAAGAGACCCAGTACTTC.

The V call is TRBV28, the J call TRBJ2-7; tentatively, D is TRBD2 (5 bases). The V end lost 7 bases, the J end lost 7 bases, and 14 bases lay between the germline ends. The CDR3 is 12 amino acids. CDR1 is MDHEN, CDR2 SYDVKM, per germline. CDR3 sequence reads: CASKGTPGEQYF. CDR3 DNA sequence: TGTGCCAGCAAGGGCACCCCGGGGGAGCAGTACTTC.

The CDR3 sequence is CASSQEARINPQETQYF. In DNA form, the CDR3 reads TGCGCCAGCAGCCAAGAAGCGAGGATTAACCCTCAAGAGACCCAGTACTTC. The V and J genes are TRBV4-1 and TRBJ2-5; D is undetermined. Trimming took off 0 bases at V and 2 bases at J, with 16 bases between the two ends. This CDR3 comprises 17 residues. CDR1 and CDR2 (germline): MGHRA, YSYEKL.

CDR3 in amino acids: CASSQQSIAGETQYF. CDR3 coding DNA: TGTGCCAGCAGCCAACAGTCGATAGCGGGAGAGACCCAGTACTTC. This chain connects TRBV14 to TRBJ2-5; TRBD2 aligns across 7 bases. This CDR3 is 15 amino acids long. Trimming took 2 bases from V and 4 from J; bases not matched to a gene: 7. Germline loops: CDR1 SGHDN, CDR2 FVKESK.

The chain carries TRBV29-1 and TRBJ1-1; D unclear. The CDR3 has 11 amino acids. Germline CDR1 reads SQVTM; CDR2 reads ANQGSEA. Trimming stripped 4 bases from V and 4 bases from J, with 7 bases between. The CDR3 is CSVGATTEAFF. In DNA form, the CDR3 reads TGCAGCGTTGGAGCTACCACTGAAGCTTTCTTT.

The chain carries TRBV30 and TRBJ1-1; D ambiguous. This CDR3 contains 13 residues. Trimming stripped 0 bases from V and 2 bases from J, with 7 bases between. Germline CDR1 GTSNPN, CDR2 SVGIG (reference sequence). CDR3 nucleotides: TGTGCCTGGAGTGTCGCGAGAAACACTGAAGCTTTCTTT. Residues: CAWSVARNTEAFF.

The chain recombines TRBV30 with TRBJ1-5; TRBD1 is a possible D gene (6 bases). Germline V CDR1 and CDR2: GTSNPN, SVGIG (reference sequence). The CDR3 is 14 amino acids. V shed 2 bases and J shed 5 bases, with 13 bases lying between them. The CDR3 coding sequence is TGTGCCTGGAGTTACCGGGACACTCATCAGCCCCAGCATTTT. It specifies CAWSYRDTHQPQHF.

The V and J genes are TRBV13 and TRBJ2-3; D is perhaps TRBD1 (6 bases). The length of the CDR3 is 15 residues. Germline V gene sequence: CDR1 PRHDT, CDR2 FYEKMQ (reference sequence). V shed 5 bases and J shed 2 bases, with 14 bases lying between them. The CDR3 nucleotides read TGTGCCAGCAGCCAAAAACAGGGTGCCACAGATACGCAGTATTTT. This codes for CASSQKQGATDTQYF.

CDR3 amino acids: CASSTAGGLAKNIQYF. As DNA, the CDR3 is TGCGCCAGCAGCACAGCGGGAGGCTTAGCCAAAAACATTCAGTACTTC. This rearrangement joins TRBV5-1 to TRBJ2-4; TRBD2 matches 9 bases. The CDR3 sequence is 16 residues long. V lost 4 bases and J lost 0; bases outside the gene matches: 5. CDR1 SGHRS and CDR2 YFSETQ come from the germline V gene.

This chain links TRBV4-3 with TRBJ2-1, with 7 nucleotides matching TRBD2. Germline CDR1 and CDR2: LGHNA and YSLEER. V dropped 0 bases and J dropped 0; count of bases not matched to a gene: 2. This CDR3 spans 16 amino acids. Written as DNA, the CDR3 is TGCGCCAGCAGCCAAGAGGGCGGGAGCTCCTACAATGAGCAGTTCTTC. It codes for CASSQEGGSSYNEQFF.